This T cell receptor (beta chain) is from a study of lymphopenia after photon versus proton radiotherapy. Study-wide points: Better survival with proton therapy was suggested as possible, not demonstrated.

Method: immunoSEQ multiplex PCR; TCRdb's copy keeps in-frame clones and lacks some. The sample has 55,000 to 70,000 clones, approximately 91% seen once. This clone was seen more than once but under ten times. The antigen is undetermined. This TCR was sampled from a woman in her 70s with pancreatic cancer. This sample comprised peripheral blood, obtained from a patient treated with photon-based radiotherapy.

The CDR3, as DNA: TGTGCCAGCAGTGCAGGGGGCTTTGGGACTGAAGCTTTCTTT. It is translated as CASSAGGFGTEAFF. This rearrangement joins TRBV25-1 to TRBJ1-1; 8 nucleotides line up with TRBD1. Germline CDR1 and CDR2: MGHDK and SYGVNS. The CDR3 is made up of 14 amino acids. With 4 bases clipped from V and 5 bases from J, the junction kept 6 bases outside the gene matches. Together with reference TRBV25-1 and TRBJ1-1, the CDR3 gives the full variable domain: EADIYQTPRYLVIGTGKKITLECSQTMGHDKMYWYQQDPGMELHLIHYSYGVNSTEKGDLSSESTVSRIRTEHFPLTLESARPSHTSQYLCASSAGGFGTEAFFGQGTRLTVV.